This TCR beta chain was found in a study of cytomegalovirus exposure and HLA in healthy donors. Study-level results: Later on, an analysis found that several of the most significant clusters appeared to be linked to common viral pathogens, which included parvovirus B19. Accurate prediction of most subjects' HLA-A and HLA-B alleles from TCR beta sequences was reported. The investigators catalogued 180 or so TCR beta chains as cytomegalovirus-associated.

PCR primers comprised 60 Vbeta and 13 Jbeta primers. Sequenced by immunoSEQ multiplex PCR; TCRdb stores in-frame clones only, minus some. The sample shows fewer than 200,000 clones, approximately 77% of them seen only once. V trimming: 4 bases; J trimming: 2 bases; junction bases outside the gene matches: 8. The CDR3 totals 16 residues. CDR1 and CDR2 from the germline V gene are LGHNA and YSLEER. With regard to this clone: Its target is not known.

The source of this sequence is a man aged 40-49 years in good health and CMV-seropositive. The sequenced sample consisted of PBMCs. The chain links TRBV4-3 to TRBJ2-5; 9 bases agree with TRBD1. The CDR3 DNA is TGCGCCAGCAGCCTTGGAACCGGGACAGGGCAAGAGACCCAGTACTTC. It is translated as CASSLGTGTGQETQYF.